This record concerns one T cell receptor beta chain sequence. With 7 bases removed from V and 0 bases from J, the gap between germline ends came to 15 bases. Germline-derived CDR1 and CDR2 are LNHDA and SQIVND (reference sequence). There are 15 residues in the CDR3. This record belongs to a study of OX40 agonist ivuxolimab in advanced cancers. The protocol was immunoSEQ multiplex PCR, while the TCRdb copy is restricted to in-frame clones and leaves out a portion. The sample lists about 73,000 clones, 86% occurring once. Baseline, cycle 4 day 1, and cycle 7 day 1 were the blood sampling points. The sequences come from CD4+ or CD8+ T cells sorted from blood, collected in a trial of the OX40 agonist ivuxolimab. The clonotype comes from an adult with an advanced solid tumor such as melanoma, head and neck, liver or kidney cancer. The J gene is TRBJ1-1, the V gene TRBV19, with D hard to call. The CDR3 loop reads CASMDEDLMNTEAFF. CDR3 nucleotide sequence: TGTGCCAGTATGGATGAGGACCTAATGAACACTGAAGCTTTCTTT.